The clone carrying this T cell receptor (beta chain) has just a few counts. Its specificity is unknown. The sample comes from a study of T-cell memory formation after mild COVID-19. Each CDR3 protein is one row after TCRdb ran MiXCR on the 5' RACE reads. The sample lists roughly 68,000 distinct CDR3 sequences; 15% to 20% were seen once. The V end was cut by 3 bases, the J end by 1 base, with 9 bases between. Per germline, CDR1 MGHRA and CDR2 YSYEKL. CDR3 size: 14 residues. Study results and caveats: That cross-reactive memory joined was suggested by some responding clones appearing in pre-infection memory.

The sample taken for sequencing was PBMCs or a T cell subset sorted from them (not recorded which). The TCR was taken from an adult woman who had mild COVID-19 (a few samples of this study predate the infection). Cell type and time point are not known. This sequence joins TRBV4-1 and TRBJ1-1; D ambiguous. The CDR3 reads CASSQWWENTEAFF. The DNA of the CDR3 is TGCGCCAGCAGCCAGTGGTGGGAGAACACTGAAGCTTTCTTT.